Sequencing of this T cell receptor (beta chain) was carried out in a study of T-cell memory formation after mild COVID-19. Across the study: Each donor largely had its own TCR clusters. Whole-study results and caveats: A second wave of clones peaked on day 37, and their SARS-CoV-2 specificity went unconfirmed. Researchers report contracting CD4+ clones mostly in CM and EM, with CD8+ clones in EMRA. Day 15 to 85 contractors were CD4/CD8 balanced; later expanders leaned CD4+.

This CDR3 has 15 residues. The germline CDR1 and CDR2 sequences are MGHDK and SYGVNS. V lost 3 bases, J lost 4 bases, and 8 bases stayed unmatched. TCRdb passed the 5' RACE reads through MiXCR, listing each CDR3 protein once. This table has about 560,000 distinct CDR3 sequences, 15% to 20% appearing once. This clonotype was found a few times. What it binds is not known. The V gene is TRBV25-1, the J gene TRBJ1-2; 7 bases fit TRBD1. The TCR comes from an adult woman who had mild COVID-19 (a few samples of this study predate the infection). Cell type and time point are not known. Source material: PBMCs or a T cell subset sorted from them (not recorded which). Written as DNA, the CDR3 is TGTGCCAGCAGTGATTGGGACAGCCAGAGCTATGGCTACACCTTC. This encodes CASSDWDSQSYGYTF.